This T cell receptor beta chain was captured by sequencing in a study of blood T cells in healthy people across ages. Broader study findings: Per million T cells, TCR beta diversity dropped roughly linearly as age increased. Unsorted PBMCs prevented conclusive naive versus antigen-experienced comparison.

V lost 1 base, J lost 4 bases, and 4 bases stayed unmatched. The CDR3 length is 14 residues. Germline V gene sequence: CDR1 LGHDT, CDR2 YNNKEL (reference sequence). The people who gave samples were healthy Caucasians from Russia, aged roughly 6 to 95. With respect to this clonotype: Its antigen is currently unknown.

Then a second PCR, running roughly 7 to 11 cycles, was carried out with a sample-barcoded 5' primer and a J-beta primer mix. MiXCR, run by TCRdb on the 5' RACE reads, gives a single entry per CDR3 protein. The sample has about 1,600,000 distinct CDR3 sequences; 42% are singletons. The chain is built from TRBV3-1 and TRBJ2-7, with TRBD1 matching over 7 bases. The receptor comes from a woman aged 18-29 years in good health. Sequencing was carried out using blood. The CDR3 region is CASSQGPDRYEQYF. Here the CDR3 DNA reads TGTGCCAGCAGCCAAGGCCCGGACAGGTACGAGCAGTACTTC.